The 29 T cell receptor beta chains reported below all come from one sample, sequenced in a study of blood T cells in healthy people across ages. A second about 7 to 11 cycle PCR used barcoded and J-beta primers. From the 5' RACE reads, TCRdb called clonotypes with MiXCR, one entry per CDR3 protein. The repertoire has almost 1 million distinct CDR3 sequences, 45% to 60% of them found once; the top ten carry about 21%. The sample was blood. All receptors come from an older woman in good health.

CDR3 protein: CASSSAVAGNNEQFF. DNA for the CDR3: TGCGCCAGCAGCTCAGCGGTAGCGGGCAACAATGAGCAGTTCTTC. The chain recombines TRBV5-1 with TRBJ2-1; TRBD2 matches 7 bases. Germline V gene lookup returns CDR1 SGHRS and CDR2 YFSETQ. The length of the CDR3 is 15 residues. V lost 3 bases, J lost 5 bases, and 8 bases stayed unmatched.

The V call is TRBV6-1, the J call TRBJ2-7, with a possible D match to TRBD1 (6 bases). Germline V lookup: CDR1 MNHNS, CDR2 SASEGT. Trimming stripped 7 bases from V and 0 bases from J, with 13 bases between. CDR3 length equals 14 residues. The CDR3 DNA reads TGTGCCAGCACCTGGACAGACCCCTCCTACGAGCAGTACTTC. This sequence encodes CASTWTDPSYEQYF.

Only one count was recorded for this clonotype. The junction departs from the called germline gene at one end, perhaps through a read error. The chain couples TRBV4-3 to TRBJ2-1; D gene ambiguous. Germline CDR1 reads LGHNA; CDR2 reads YSLEER. The CDR3 is 16 amino acids. CDR3 sequence: CASSQESQSSYNGQFF. CDR3 sequence (DNA): TGCGCCAGCAGCCAAGAAAGCCAAAGCTCCTACAATGGGCAGTTCTTC.

This clonotype was recorded a few times. This may arise from a read error, as a much more abundant clone is one base away. This chain uses TRBV10-3 with TRBJ2-1, with 7 positions matching TRBD2. The J call may be incorrect, as the DNA end agrees better with TRBJ2-7. The CDR3 totals 15 residues. Germline lookup yields CDR1 ENHRY and CDR2 SYGVKD. CDR3 residues: CAISDPGRDYNEQYF. In DNA form, the CDR3 reads TGTGCCATCAGTGACCCGGGGCGGGACTACAATGAGCAGTACTTC.

The chain combines TRBV3-1 with TRBJ1-2; weak D call: TRBD1 (5 bases). Per the germline V gene, CDR1 is LGHDT and CDR2 is YNNKEL (reference sequence). With 5 bases removed from V and 3 bases from J, the gap between germline ends came to 7 bases. The CDR3 totals 12 residues. The CDR3 region has the DNA TGTGCCAGCAGCAAGACAGACTATGGCTACACCTTC. This gives the protein CASSKTDYGYTF.

There are a few counts of this clonotype. V is TRBV4-1 and J is TRBJ2-1; D is ambiguous. The CDR3 is 13 residues long. The germline V gene has CDR1 MGHRA and CDR2 YSYEKL. With 1 base removed from V and 8 bases from J, the gap between germline ends came to 9 bases. CDR3 bases: TGCGCCAGCAGCCAAGTACCGTCGGATGAGCAGTTCTTC. Translated, it gives CASSQVPSDEQFF.

The gene calls are TRBV29-1 and TRBJ1-5; 7 bases agree with TRBD1. The CDR3 is 12 amino acids. Trimming took 6 bases from V and 7 from J; bases not matched to a gene: 6. CDR1 SQVTM and CDR2 ANQGSEA come from the germline V gene. Here the CDR3 DNA reads TGCAGCGTCGGGACAGACTTCCAGCCCCAGCATTTT. This encodes CSVGTDFQPQHF.

The CDR3: CASSAETSGNEQYF. The CDR3 DNA follows: TGTGCCAGCAGCGCCGAGACTAGCGGGAACGAGCAGTACTTC. The gene calls are TRBV27 and TRBJ2-5, with TRBD2 identical over 11 bases. The DNA end favors TRBJ2-7, so the J call may be wrong. This CDR3 has 14 residues. CDR1 and CDR2 from the germline V gene are MNHEY and SMNVEV (reference sequence).

This clonotype was picked up a small number of times. CDR3 amino acids: CASSLWKWPLQETQYF. DNA of the CDR3: TGTGCCAGCAGCTTATGGAAGTGGCCTCTCCAAGAGACCCAGTACTTC. The chain is built from TRBV7-2 and TRBJ2-5; D remains ambiguous. CDR3 length: 16 amino acids. V lost 2 bases and J lost 1, with 14 bases in between. Per germline, CDR1 SGHTA and CDR2 FQGNSA.

This clonotype occurred many times. The rearrangement uses TRBV4-1 and TRBJ2-7; D is tentatively TRBD1 or TRBD2 (5 bases each). This CDR3 spans 14 amino acids. CDR1 and CDR2 (germline): MGHRA, YSYEKL. Trimming cost V 4 bases and J 2 bases, with 12 bases left between them. CDR3 bases: TGCGCCAGCAGCCCCCCCGGGGCTACCTACGAGCAGTACTTC. It translates to CASSPPGATYEQYF.

This clonotype appeared a few times. The chain links TRBV12-3 or TRBV12-4 to TRBJ2-3; 14 nucleotides match TRBD2. After removal of 6 bases from V and 8 bases from J, the junction contained 4 bases not matched to a gene. The CDR3 has 14 amino acids. Here the CDR3 reads CASRPGTSGSTQYF. CDR3 sequence (DNA): TGTGCCAGCAGGCCCGGGACTAGCGGGAGTACGCAGTATTTT.

This clonotype was counted a few times. V usage is TRBV6-1 and J usage is TRBJ2-6; a weak D match, TRBD1 (6 bases). V lost 8 bases to trimming and J lost 1 base, with 21 bases between them. Germline CDR1 and CDR2: MNHNS and SASEGT. This CDR3 contains 18 residues. The CDR3 coding sequence is TGTGCCAGCCTACTGCGGCAGGGGATAATTTCTGGGGCCAACGTCCTGACTTTC. It translates to CASLLRQGIISGANVLTF.

V is TRBV6-2 or TRBV6-3 and J is TRBJ2-2, with TRBD2 as a possible D gene (6 bases). The V end lost 6 bases, the J end lost 4 bases, and 15 bases lay between the germline ends. CDR1 and CDR2 from the germline V gene are MNHEY and SVGEGT. The CDR3 is 15 residues long. The CDR3 loop reads CASSRPEGPTGELFF. The CDR3 region has the DNA TGTGCCAGCAGCCGACCGGAGGGGCCCACCGGGGAGCTGTTTTTT.

This clonotype was seen only a few times. The genes are TRBV3-1 and TRBJ1-1; D ambiguous. Trimming pared 3 bases from V and 10 bases from J, leaving 9 bases between. The CDR3 totals 11 residues. Germline CDR1 reads LGHDT; CDR2 reads YNNKEL (reference sequence). The CDR3 coding sequence is TGTGCCAGCAGCCATGACCGGGGAGCTTTCTTT. It encodes CASSHDRGAFF.

This chain links TRBV7-2 with TRBJ2-1; 8 nucleotides match TRBD1. The germline V gene encodes CDR1 SGHTA and CDR2 FQGNSA. CDR3 length: 14 residues. Trimming took 5 bases from V and 6 from J; bases not matched to a gene: 6. CDR3 coding DNA: TGTGCCAGCAGCGGGGACAGGACGGCCAATGAGCAGTTCTTC. Translating gives CASSGDRTANEQFF.

The rearrangement uses TRBV28 and TRBJ2-7; a possible D gene is TRBD1 (6 bases). CDR3 size: 16 residues. Trimming stripped 8 bases from V and 0 bases from J, with 20 bases between. Germline assignment: CDR1 MDHEN and CDR2 SYDVKM. The CDR3 DNA reads as TGTGCCAGCGGCTCACCCAGGGGCCTTGGCTCCTACGAGCAGTACTTC. This translates into CASGSPRGLGSYEQYF.

The chain links TRBV7-3 to TRBJ2-3, with 7 bases fitting TRBD2. The CDR3 spans 16 residues. Trimming took 5 bases from V and 1 from J; bases not matched to a gene: 9. Germline CDR1 is SGHTA and CDR2 is FQGTGA. The CDR3 bases are TGTGCCAGCAGCCAAAGCAGCGGGGCTGGCACAGATACGCAGTATTTT. Its protein product is CASSQSSGAGTDTQYF.

The J gene is TRBJ2-3, the V gene TRBV6-6; TRBD2 matches 12 bases. V gave up 6 bases and J gave up 4 bases; unmatched junction bases: 5. Germline CDR1 reads MNHNY; CDR2 reads SVGAGI (reference sequence). The CDR3 runs to 15 residues. The DNA of the CDR3 is TGTGCCAGCAGCTGGACTAGCGGGAACGCAGATACGCAGTATTTT. Residues: CASSWTSGNADTQYF.

The rearrangement joins TRBV6-2 or TRBV6-3 to TRBJ2-4, with D possibly TRBD2 on 5 matching bases. The germline V gene has CDR1 MNHEY and CDR2 SVGEGT. The CDR3 totals 17 residues. Trimming stripped 7 bases from V and 0 bases from J, with 19 bases between. CDR3 sequence reads: CASTKGEGHGAKNIQYF. CDR3 bases: TGTGCCAGCACCAAAGGAGAGGGCCATGGAGCCAAAAACATTCAGTACTTC.

J is TRBJ2-3 and V is TRBV7-2, with D possibly being TRBD2 (7 bases). Trimming removed 5 bases from V and 2 bases from J, with 14 bases in between. The V gene's germline CDR1 is SGHTA and CDR2 FQGNSA. This CDR3 comprises 15 residues. CDR3 sequence reads: CASSRQAGVTDTQYF. The DNA of the CDR3 is TGTGCCAGCAGCAGACAGGCGGGAGTCACAGATACGCAGTATTTT.

This clonotype was observed a few times. This chain links TRBV7-8 with TRBJ2-1; 13 bases map to TRBD2. This CDR3 is built from 17 residues. Germline V gene lookup returns CDR1 SGHVS and CDR2 FQNEAQ. V was clipped by 5 bases and J by 6 bases; unmatched bases: 10. The CDR3 loop is CASSGLAGAHGGNEQFF. The CDR3 coding sequence is TGTGCCAGCAGCGGACTAGCGGGAGCTCATGGTGGCAATGAGCAGTTCTTC.

This clonotype has a handful of counts. The chain joins TRBV25-1 to TRBJ2-5; D is uncertain. This CDR3 is built from 15 residues. Between the trimmed V and J ends, which lost 4 bases and 0 bases, there was a span of 12 bases. Germline CDR1 and CDR2: MGHDK and SYGVNS. Here the CDR3 reads CASSGNRQHQETQYF. CDR3 nucleotides: TGTGCCAGCAGTGGAAATAGGCAGCACCAAGAGACCCAGTACTTC.

The V call is TRBV18, the J call TRBJ1-4, with no clear D. V was clipped by 2 bases and J by 0 bases, with 7 bases between them. This CDR3 is 15 amino acids long. Looked up from germline, CDR1 is KGHSH and CDR2 is LQKENI. CDR3 coding DNA: TGTGCCAGCTCACCATCACCGACAACTAATGAAAAACTGTTTTTT. Protein: CASSPSPTTNEKLFF.

The rearrangement uses TRBV20-1 and TRBJ2-4; either TRBD1 or TRBD2 may fit D (5 bases each). The V end lost 7 bases, the J end lost 0 bases, and 10 bases lay between the germline ends. This CDR3 has 13 residues. Per germline, CDR1 DFQATT and CDR2 SNEGSKA (reference sequence). Here the CDR3 DNA reads TGCAGTGTCCGGGACCCAGCCAAAAACATTCAGTACTTC. It codes for CSVRDPAKNIQYF.

The gene calls are TRBV4-3 and TRBJ2-5; no firm D call. Germline V CDR1 and CDR2: LGHNA, YSLEER. Between the trimmed V and J ends, which lost 5 bases and 2 bases, there was a span of 9 bases. There are 13 residues in the CDR3. Here the CDR3 DNA reads TGCGCCAGCAGCGAGACTTCACAAGAGACCCAGTACTTC. As protein: CASSETSQETQYF.

The chain recombines TRBV20-1 with TRBJ1-2; TRBD1 is a possible D gene (6 bases). Germline assignment: CDR1 DFQATT and CDR2 SNEGSKA (reference sequence). Trimming cost V 6 bases and J 2 bases, with 19 bases left between them. The CDR3 extends over 15 amino acids. CDR3 sequence reads: CSADRGGGTNYGYTF. The CDR3 DNA reads as TGCAGTGCGGATAGAGGGGGAGGGACCAACTATGGCTACACCTTC.

This clonotype showed up just a few times. The chain has TRBV7-9 and TRBJ1-2; possibly TRBD1 for D (5 bases). Germline loops: CDR1 SEHNR, CDR2 FQNEAQ (reference sequence). With 6 bases removed from V and 2 bases from J, the gap between germline ends came to 13 bases. The CDR3 is made up of 14 amino acids. The CDR3 here is CASREVRGNYGYTF. For the CDR3, the DNA is TGTGCCAGCAGAGAAGTGCGGGGCAACTATGGCTACACCTTC.

The gene calls are TRBV30 and TRBJ1-1; a possible D gene is TRBD1 (5 bases). Trimming took 3 bases from V and 0 from J, leaving 14 bases between them. Germline CDR1 GTSNPN, CDR2 SVGIG (reference sequence). The CDR3 runs 15 residues. This CDR3 is CAWRDTDTLNTEAFF. CDR3 nucleotide sequence: TGTGCCTGGAGGGATACGGACACTCTGAACACTGAAGCTTTCTTT.

This clonotype has a single count. V and J are TRBV29-1 and TRBJ1-5; possible D gene TRBD1, 6 bases. This CDR3 contains 14 residues. Deletions cut 6 bases from V and 4 bases from J, with 16 bases between. Germline CDR1 and CDR2: SQVTM and ANQGSEA. CDR3 residues: CSVAGTNANQPQHF. DNA of the CDR3: TGCAGCGTAGCCGGGACAAATGCTAATCAGCCCCAGCATTTT.